A selection of T cell receptor beta chains follows, all from one sample in a study of cytomegalovirus exposure and HLA in healthy donors. TCRdb's table, derived via immunoSEQ multiplex PCR, lists solely in-frame clones and lacks some. Of some 130,000 clones detected, 75% to 85% appear once; the ten largest clones hold just over 8%. The sequencing input was PBMCs. These receptors came from a woman aged 50 to 60 in good health and CMV-seropositive. CDR3s include the opening cysteine and the closing phenylalanine or tryptophan. D genes are given only for firm matches. Only some rows state a clone size, as once, few, many or a class for expanded clones.

abundance: .
d_gene: .
v_gene: TRBV27
j_gene: TRBJ1-1
CDR3nt: TGTGCCAGCAGCCGACAGGACGCAACAGACACTGAAGCTTTCTTT
CDR3aa: CASSRQDATDTEAFF

abundance: .
d_gene: .
v_gene: TRBV27
j_gene: TRBJ2-7
CDR3nt: TGTGCCAGCAGACAGGGTCCTTCCTACGAGCAGTACTTC
CDR3aa: CASRQGPSYEQYF

abundance: .
d_gene: TRBD1
v_gene: TRBV7-8
j_gene: TRBJ1-2
CDR3nt: TGTGCCAGCAGCTCAACAGGGGGCAGCTATGGCTACACCTTC
CDR3aa: CASSSTGGSYGYTF

abundance: .
d_gene: TRBD1
v_gene: TRBV6-6
j_gene: TRBJ2-7
CDR3nt: TGTGCCAGCAGCCGGGACAGTCCCTACGAGCAGTACTTC
CDR3aa: CASSRDSPYEQYF

abundance: .
d_gene: TRBD2
v_gene: TRBV19
j_gene: TRBJ2-1
CDR3nt: TGTGCCAGCTATAGCGGGGGGGTCAATGAGCAGTTCTTC
CDR3aa: CASYSGGVNEQFF

abundance: .
d_gene: .
v_gene: TRBV9
j_gene: TRBJ1-3
CDR3nt: TGTGCCAGCAGCGTAGCCCCCCCAGGTTCGGGAAACACCATATATTTT
CDR3aa: CASSVAPPGSGNTIYF

abundance: .
d_gene: .
v_gene: TRBV6-6
j_gene: TRBJ1-1
CDR3nt: TGTGCCAGCAGTCCTCCGGGGAACACTGAAGCTTTCTTT
CDR3aa: CASSPPGNTEAFF

abundance: .
d_gene: TRBD1
v_gene: TRBV2
j_gene: TRBJ2-7
CDR3nt: TGTGCCAGCAGTGAGTACGGGACAGCTACCTACGAGCAGTACTTC
CDR3aa: CASSEYGTATYEQYF

abundance: .
d_gene: .
v_gene: TRBV6-6
j_gene: TRBJ2-2
CDR3nt: TGTGCCAGCAGTTATCAAACAGAAGGCACCGGGGAGCTGTTTTTT
CDR3aa: CASSYQTEGTGELFF

abundance: .
d_gene: TRBD2
v_gene: TRBV6-5
j_gene: TRBJ2-7
CDR3nt: TGTGCCAGCAGTTCCCTAGCGGGATTTCGCGACGAGCAGTACTTC
CDR3aa: CASSSLAGFRDEQYF

abundance: .
d_gene: .
v_gene: TRBV14
j_gene: TRBJ2-7
CDR3nt: TGTGCCAGCAGCCCGGGGTCGGACGAGCAGTACTTC
CDR3aa: CASSPGSDEQYF

abundance: few
d_gene: TRBD1
v_gene: TRBV7-2
j_gene: TRBJ2-6
CDR3nt: TGTGCCAGCAGACCGGGACAGGGGGCGTCCCTCTCTGGGGCCAACGTCCTGACTTTC
CDR3aa: CASRPGQGASLSGANVLTF

abundance: .
d_gene: .
v_gene: TRBV18
j_gene: TRBJ2-7
CDR3nt: TGTGCCAGCTCACCAACCAGCGACGAGCAGTACTTC
CDR3aa: CASSPTSDEQYF

abundance: .
d_gene: .
v_gene: TRBV29-1
j_gene: TRBJ2-5
CDR3nt: TGCAGCGCCTCCCCCCACCAAGAGACCCAGTACTTC
CDR3aa: CSASPHQETQYF

abundance: .
d_gene: .
v_gene: TRBV5-8
j_gene: TRBJ2-5
CDR3nt: TGTGCCAGCAGCTTGACTCCTCCCGGGGGGACCCAGTACTTC
CDR3aa: CASSLTPPGGTQYF

abundance: few
d_gene: .
v_gene: TRBV4-3
j_gene: TRBJ1-1
CDR3nt: TGCGCCAGCAGCCAAGGTCGGGAAAGTATTGCTTTCTTT
CDR3aa: CASSQGRESIAFF

abundance: few
d_gene: .
v_gene: TRBV29-1
j_gene: TRBJ1-1
CDR3nt: TGCAGCGCCGCCCAGGGGACGAACACTGAAGCTTTCTTT
CDR3aa: CSAAQGTNTEAFF

abundance: .
d_gene: .
v_gene: TRBV7-7
j_gene: TRBJ2-1
CDR3nt: TGTGCTAGCAGCCTAGTCGCGGGGAATGAGCAGTTCTTC
CDR3aa: CASSLVAGNEQFF

abundance: .
d_gene: TRBD1
v_gene: TRBV7-9
j_gene: TRBJ1-1
CDR3nt: TGTGCCAGCAGCCCGACAGGGAATCCCACTTTGAACACTGAAGCTTTCTTT
CDR3aa: CASSPTGNPTLNTEAFF

abundance: .
d_gene: .
v_gene: TRBV4-2
j_gene: TRBJ1-1
CDR3nt: TGTGCCAGCAGCCGAGGAATCGCGGGGGCTAACACTGAAGCTTTCTTT
CDR3aa: CASSRGIAGANTEAFF

abundance: .
d_gene: .
v_gene: TRBV7-3
j_gene: TRBJ2-7
CDR3nt: TGTGCCGGTCGGGGTGAGGGATACGAGCAGTACTTC
CDR3aa: CAGRGEGYEQYF

abundance: once
d_gene: TRBD2
v_gene: TRBV28
j_gene: TRBJ2-1
CDR3nt: TGTGCCAGCAGTGGTCTAGCGGGAGACGGTGAGCAGTTCTTC
CDR3aa: CASSGLAGDGEQFF

abundance: .
d_gene: .
v_gene: TRBV11-3
j_gene: TRBJ2-2
CDR3nt: TGTGCCAGCAGCTTGTACTCAGGGCCTAGCGCCTCCGGGGAGCTGTTTTTT
CDR3aa: CASSLYSGPSASGELFF

abundance: .
d_gene: TRBD1
v_gene: TRBV9
j_gene: TRBJ1-3
CDR3nt: TGTGCCAGCACCCCCTTCGTCGGGATGACAGGGGGAGGAAACACCATATATTTT
CDR3aa: CASTPFVGMTGGGNTIYF

abundance: .
d_gene: TRBD2
v_gene: TRBV23-1
j_gene: TRBJ2-7
CDR3nt: TGCGCCAGCAGTCAATCCCTTAACCGACCGGGACTAGCGGGAGTGCGGCCCTACGAGCAGTACTTC
CDR3aa: CASSQSLNRPGLAGVRPYEQYF

abundance: .
d_gene: TRBD1
v_gene: TRBV18
j_gene: TRBJ2-5
CDR3nt: TGTGCCAGCTCACGGGACAGATCTCAAGAGACCCAGTACTTC
CDR3aa: CASSRDRSQETQYF

abundance: .
d_gene: TRBD1
v_gene: TRBV6-5
j_gene: TRBJ2-1
CDR3nt: TGTGCCAGCAGACGGACAGGCAGCAATGAGCAGTTCTTC
CDR3aa: CASRRTGSNEQFF

abundance: .
d_gene: .
v_gene: TRBV10-3
j_gene: TRBJ1-5
CDR3nt: TGTGCCATCAGTGACGACTGGTCAAATCAGCCCCAGCATTTT
CDR3aa: CAISDDWSNQPQHF

abundance: few
d_gene: TRBD1
v_gene: TRBV2
j_gene: TRBJ1-1
CDR3nt: TGTGCCAGCAGTTACAGGGGTAACACTGAAGCTTTCTTT
CDR3aa: CASSYRGNTEAFF

abundance: .
d_gene: TRBD2
v_gene: TRBV5-1
j_gene: TRBJ2-7
CDR3nt: TGCGCCAGCAGCCCTGGGGGAGGGGTACCGTCGTACGAGCAGTACTTC
CDR3aa: CASSPGGGVPSYEQYF

abundance: .
d_gene: TRBD1
v_gene: TRBV6-6
j_gene: TRBJ1-1
CDR3nt: TGTGCCAGCAACCAACCCGGGACAGGGTACACTGAAGCTTTCTTT
CDR3aa: CASNQPGTGYTEAFF

abundance: .
d_gene: TRBD2
v_gene: TRBV7-9
j_gene: TRBJ2-5
CDR3nt: TGTGCCAGTAGCGGGAGTTGGGGGACCCAGTACTTC
CDR3aa: CASSGSWGTQYF

abundance: .
d_gene: TRBD1
v_gene: TRBV5-1
j_gene: TRBJ2-7
CDR3nt: TGCGCCAGCAGCCCCGGACAGGGGGCGAGGGAGCAGTACTTC
CDR3aa: CASSPGQGAREQYF

abundance: .
d_gene: TRBD2
v_gene: TRBV6-5
j_gene: TRBJ2-1
CDR3nt: TGTGCCAGCAGTCCGGGGGGGGGCTACAATGAGCAGTTCTTC
CDR3aa: CASSPGGGYNEQFF

abundance: .
d_gene: .
v_gene: TRBV7-9
j_gene: TRBJ1-4
CDR3nt: TGTGCCAGCAGCTACGGGAGTAATGAAAAACTGTTTTTT
CDR3aa: CASSYGSNEKLFF

abundance: .
d_gene: .
v_gene: TRBV6-5
j_gene: TRBJ1-1
CDR3nt: TGTGCCAGCAGTGAAGCTTACACTGAAGCTTTCTTT
CDR3aa: CASSEAYTEAFF

abundance: .
d_gene: TRBD2
v_gene: TRBV9
j_gene: TRBJ2-5
CDR3nt: TGTGCCAGCAGCGGACAACTAGCGGAACAAGAGACCCAGTACTTC
CDR3aa: CASSGQLAEQETQYF

abundance: .
d_gene: .
v_gene: TRBV5-1
j_gene: TRBJ2-3
CDR3nt: TGCGCCAGCAGCCGGGCCCAGGGCGCTAGCACAGATACGCAGTATTTT
CDR3aa: CASSRAQGASTDTQYF

abundance: .
d_gene: TRBD1
v_gene: TRBV6-1
j_gene: TRBJ2-1
CDR3nt: TGTGCCAGCATGGGACAGGGGCAGTACAATGAGCAGTTCTTC
CDR3aa: CASMGQGQYNEQFF

abundance: .
d_gene: TRBD2
v_gene: TRBV6-5
j_gene: TRBJ2-1
CDR3nt: TGTGCCAGCAGTTATAGAGCGGGGCCTTCGGATGAGCAGTTCTTC
CDR3aa: CASSYRAGPSDEQFF

abundance: few
d_gene: TRBD1
v_gene: TRBV4-2
j_gene: TRBJ2-7
CDR3nt: TGTGCCAGCAGCCAAGCCCCGGGACAGGGGGCGAAGGAGCAGTACTTC
CDR3aa: CASSQAPGQGAKEQYF

abundance: .
d_gene: TRBD1
v_gene: TRBV10-3
j_gene: TRBJ2-7
CDR3nt: TGTGCCATCAGTGACCCCCCAGGGGGCGTCTACGAGCAGTACTTC
CDR3aa: CAISDPPGGVYEQYF

abundance: .
d_gene: TRBD2
v_gene: TRBV6-1
j_gene: TRBJ2-7
CDR3nt: TGTGCCAGCAGTGTGGGACTAGCCTACGAGCAGTACTTC
CDR3aa: CASSVGLAYEQYF

abundance: .
d_gene: .
v_gene: TRBV7-2
j_gene: TRBJ2-3
CDR3nt: TGTGCCAGCAGCACCTACACAGATACGCAGTATTTT
CDR3aa: CASSTYTDTQYF

abundance: once
d_gene: .
v_gene: TRBV27
j_gene: TRBJ2-1
CDR3nt: TGTGCCAGCAGTGTACTTGGGGGGAGAGATGAGCAGTTCTTC
CDR3aa: CASSVLGGRDEQFF

abundance: .
d_gene: TRBD1
v_gene: TRBV10-2
j_gene: TRBJ1-5
CDR3nt: TGCGCCACCCGCCCGCCAGGGGGGCATCAGCCCCAGCATTTT
CDR3aa: CATRPPGGHQPQHF

abundance: .
d_gene: .
v_gene: TRBV11-2
j_gene: TRBJ2-7
CDR3nt: TGTGCCAGCAGCCATGAAGGCGGCGAGCAGTACTTC
CDR3aa: CASSHEGGEQYF

abundance: .
d_gene: .
v_gene: TRBV6-5
j_gene: TRBJ2-5
CDR3nt: TGTGCCAGCAGGTACCGGGACTGGTCCCAAGAGACCCAGTACTTC
CDR3aa: CASRYRDWSQETQYF

abundance: .
d_gene: TRBD1
v_gene: TRBV18
j_gene: TRBJ2-3
CDR3nt: TGTGCCAGCTCAGAGGACAGGGGTGGCACAGATACGCAGTATTTT
CDR3aa: CASSEDRGGTDTQYF

abundance: .
d_gene: TRBD2
v_gene: TRBV27
j_gene: TRBJ2-1
CDR3nt: TGTGCCAGCAGTGAGGGGTTGCGGGGGGCTTACGATGAGCAGTTCTTC
CDR3aa: CASSEGLRGAYDEQFF

abundance: .
d_gene: .
v_gene: TRBV7-3
j_gene: TRBJ1-1
CDR3nt: TGTGCCAGCAGCTCCCTTAGGGGGACTGAAGCTTTCTTT
CDR3aa: CASSSLRGTEAFF

abundance: .
d_gene: .
v_gene: TRBV28
j_gene: TRBJ2-3
CDR3nt: TGTGCCAGCAGTCGTCCTAGCGCTAGCACAGATACGCAGTATTTT
CDR3aa: CASSRPSASTDTQYF

abundance: .
d_gene: .
v_gene: TRBV15
j_gene: TRBJ2-5
CDR3nt: TGTGCCACCAGCAGACTCCAAGAACTACCAGAGACCCAGTACTTC
CDR3aa: CATSRLQELPETQYF

abundance: .
d_gene: .
v_gene: TRBV5-1
j_gene: TRBJ2-2
CDR3nt: TGCGCCAGCAGCTCAAAAGGCCCAGGAGTTGGGGGGACTGGGGAGCTGTTTTTT
CDR3aa: CASSSKGPGVGGTGELFF

abundance: .
d_gene: .
v_gene: TRBV28
j_gene: TRBJ1-1
CDR3nt: TGTGCCAGCAGTTTAGAGGGGGGGGAGGCTTTCTTT
CDR3aa: CASSLEGGEAFF

abundance: .
d_gene: TRBD2
v_gene: TRBV10-3
j_gene: TRBJ2-5
CDR3nt: TGTGCCATCAGTCCGGGACTAGGTGGAGAGACCCAGTACTTC
CDR3aa: CAISPGLGGETQYF

abundance: .
d_gene: .
v_gene: TRBV6-6
j_gene: TRBJ2-5
CDR3nt: TGTGCCAGCAGGCGCACAGGGATCCAAGAGACCCAGTACTTC
CDR3aa: CASRRTGIQETQYF